This T cell receptor beta chain was observed in a study of CD8+CD57+ T cells in acquired aplastic anemia. Study context: The sorted CD4+ and CD8+ cells yielded an average around 3.2 ug of DNA. Regarding the study as a whole: It was found that fewer than 35 CD8+ CDR3 sequences were shared between patients and controls.

This CDR3 contains 17 residues. The V end was cut by 0 bases, the J end by 7 bases, with 16 bases between. Germline V gene lookup returns CDR1 KGHSH and CDR2 LQKENI. TCR beta VDJ and CDR3 profiling used genomic DNA as template. TCRdb ran MiXCR on the reads and lists one entry per CDR3 protein. The repertoire has some 200,000 distinct CDR3 sequences, about half of them found once; the top ten carry just under 20%. The sequenced patients had an expansion of CD8+CD57+ cells seen by flow cytometry. The blood sampling took place in patients who had so far received no therapy. On this clonotype itself: Its target is unknown.

This TCR came from a human donor with aplastic anemia. The chain uses TRBV18 and TRBJ1-6, with D tentatively TRBD1 (6 bases). Input material: sorted CD4+, CD8+, or CD8+CD57+ T cells (not recorded which) from PBMCs. CDR3 nucleotide sequence: TGTGCCAGCTCACCACCGGCCGGGGGCGTGGGGAATTCACCCCTCCACTTT. Translating it yields CASSPPAGGVGNSPLHF.